One T cell receptor beta chain is described in this entry. What it binds is not known. V was clipped by 2 bases and J by 0 bases; unmatched bases: 4. CDR1 MDHEN and CDR2 SYDVKM come from the germline V gene. This CDR3 comprises 17 residues. The data belong to a study of cytomegalovirus exposure and HLA in healthy donors. Study in general: Inside one of the first data releases sat around 85 million unique TCRs taken from HLA-typed donors. Study outcomes and limitations: An analysis done earlier found most TCR beta V segments productive about 87% or about 30% of the time. TCR beta V- and J-gene trimming, according to a later analysis, was linked to a missense DCLRE1C variant.

The PCR had 60 Vbeta and 13 Jbeta primers. Only in-frame clones appear in the TCRdb table, and some are missing; sequencing was by immunoSEQ multiplex PCR. This table has 150,000 to 200,000 clones, around 81% appearing once. This TCR was sampled from a man aged 18 to 29 in good health and CMV-seronegative. The chain joins TRBV28 to TRBJ2-2; 9 bases map to TRBD2. The specimen sequenced was PBMCs. CDR3 sequence (DNA): TGTGCCAGCAGTTTAGCGGGAGGGGGGGCGAACACCGGGGAGCTGTTTTTT. This codes for CASSLAGGGANTGELFF.